These 22 T cell receptor beta chains originate from one sample sequenced in a study of early T cells in non-severe SARS-CoV-2 infection. Each CDR3 protein is one row after TCRdb ran MiXCR on the 5' RACE reads. The table lists fewer than 100,000 distinct CDR3 sequences, 5% to 7% of them singletons. The sequencing sample was made of whole blood. Every receptor here comes from an adult who was a healthcare worker with PCR-confirmed SARS-CoV-2 infection or an uninfected control (not recorded which).

The gene calls are TRBV7-2 and TRBJ2-3; unclear D gene. CDR1 SGHTA and CDR2 FQGNSA come from the germline V gene. With 2 bases removed from V and 0 bases from J, the gap between germline ends came to 12 bases. The CDR3 sequence is 16 residues long. In nucleotides, the CDR3 is TGTGCCAGCAGCTTATTCCACAGCTCTAGCACAGATACGCAGTATTTT. It is translated as CASSLFHSSSTDTQYF.

The CDR3 coding sequence is TGCGCCAGCAGCTTGGGTGTGAGACAGGGTTGGAACACCATATATTTT. This codes for CASSLGVRQGWNTIYF. The chain employs TRBV5-1 and TRBJ1-3; 7 bases are shared with TRBD1. V was clipped by 0 bases and J by 7 bases; unmatched bases: 10. The germline V gene encodes CDR1 SGHRS and CDR2 YFSETQ. The CDR3 spans 16 residues.

This clonotype was counted at least ten times. This chain joins TRBV5-1 and TRBJ1-1; no clear D gene. Germline V gene data show CDR1 as SGHRS and CDR2 as YFSETQ. CDR3 length: 16 residues. The V end lost 0 bases, the J end lost 0 bases, and 12 bases lay between the germline ends. As DNA, the CDR3 is TGCGCCAGCAGCTTGGAGGGTCTAGTCGTGAACACTGAAGCTTTCTTT. Its protein is CASSLEGLVVNTEAFF.

This clonotype has just a few counts. The chain combines TRBV4-2 with TRBJ1-1; TRBD1 agrees at 8 bases. CDR1 is LGHNA, CDR2 YNFKEQ, per germline. The CDR3 is made up of 20 amino acids. Trimming took 5 bases from V and 1 from J; bases not matched to a gene: 21. Here the CDR3 DNA reads TGTGCCAGCAGCGCCAGCCCGCTAGGACAGGGCTGGCTGAGGAACACTGAAGCTTTCTTT. Its translation: CASSASPLGQGWLRNTEAFF.

This clonotype has only a few counts. The chain combines TRBV30 with TRBJ2-3; D is possibly TRBD2 (6 bases). The CDR3 contains 18 residues. Germline V gives CDR1 GTSNPN, CDR2 SVGIG (reference sequence). Trimming removed 1 base at V and 0 bases at J, with 20 bases between. Written as DNA, the CDR3 is TGTGCCTGGAGTGGCCCAGAGCTCGGGGGACGAAGCACAGATACGCAGTATTTT. Amino acid sequence: CAWSGPELGGRSTDTQYF. The variable domain in full, with the rest retrieved from reference TRBV30 and TRBJ2-3, is SQTIHQWPATLVQPVGSPLSLECTVEGTSNPNLYWYRQAAGRGLQLLFYSVGIGQISSEVPQNLSASRPQDRQFILSSKKLLLSDSGFYLCAWSGPELGGRSTDTQYFGPGTRLTVL.

CDR3 sequence reads: CASSYNSAFYEQYF. The CDR3 DNA follows: TGTGCCAGCAGTTACAATTCAGCGTTCTACGAGCAGTACTTC. The chain recombines TRBV6-6 with TRBJ2-7, with unresolved D. Trimming took 2 bases from V and 3 from J, leaving 11 bases between them. The CDR3 has 14 amino acids. From germline, CDR1 is MNHNY and CDR2 SVGAGI (reference sequence).

The J gene is TRBJ2-1, the V gene TRBV6-5; 10 nucleotides line up with TRBD2. The germline gives CDR1 MNHEY, CDR2 SVGAGI. This CDR3 is built from 15 residues. With 5 bases clipped from V and 8 bases from J, the junction kept 9 bases outside the gene matches. The CDR3 nucleotides are TGTGCCAGCAGTCCTTTATCTAGCGGGAGTTATGAGCAGTTCTTC. Residues: CASSPLSSGSYEQFF.

The chain is built from TRBV3-1 and TRBJ1-6; D gene unclear. In germline, CDR1 is LGHDT, CDR2 YNNKEL (reference sequence). The V end lost 1 base, the J end lost 4 bases, and 5 bases lay between the germline ends. This CDR3 contains 14 residues. DNA for the CDR3: TGTGCCAGCAGCCAAGGGAGTTATAATTCACCCCTCCACTTT. Residues: CASSQGSYNSPLHF.

This clonotype was seen many times. This chain links TRBV5-1 with TRBJ1-1, with D unresolved. The ends were cut back, 2 bases at V and 1 base at J, with 12 bases in the middle. This CDR3 is 15 amino acids long. In germline, CDR1 is SGHRS, CDR2 YFSETQ. The CDR3 coding sequence is TGCGCCAGCAGCTTCACTCAACTCGGGAACACTGAAGCTTTCTTT. The encoded protein is CASSFTQLGNTEAFF.

V and J are TRBV30 and TRBJ1-1; D gene uncertain. CDR3 size: 16 residues. Trimming took off 2 bases at V and 5 bases at J, with 21 bases between the two ends. CDR1 is GTSNPN, CDR2 SVGIG, per germline (reference sequence). The DNA for the CDR3 is TGTGCCTGGAGTCCCCCCTCCCCTCGGCGGAAGACTGAAGCTTTCTTT. Its protein is CAWSPPSPRRKTEAFF.

V usage is TRBV5-1 and J usage is TRBJ2-7; TRBD2 matches 11 bases. The junction had 5 bases not matched to a gene; V was cut back by 4 bases and J by 2 bases. The CDR3 is 15 amino acids. Germline V gives CDR1 SGHRS, CDR2 YFSETQ. The CDR3 loop reads CASSTGTSGPYEQYF. The CDR3 DNA follows: TGCGCCAGCAGCACCGGGACTAGCGGTCCCTACGAGCAGTACTTC. Based on the CDR3 plus reference TRBV5-1 and TRBJ2-7, the full variable domain is KAGVTQTPRYLIKTRGQQVTLSCSPISGHRSVSWYQQTPGQGLQFLFEYFSETQRNKGNFPGRFSGRQFSNSRSEMNVSTLELGDSALYLCASSTGTSGPYEQYFGPGTRLTVT.

This clonotype has a count of ten or more. The genes are TRBV6-2 or TRBV6-3 and TRBJ1-5, with D unclear. The length of the CDR3 is 14 residues. V shed 5 bases and J shed 4 bases, with 12 bases lying between them. Germline V lookup: CDR1 MNHEY, CDR2 SVGEGT. CDR3 protein: CASSQDGENQPQHF. The CDR3 coding sequence is TGTGCCAGCAGTCAGGACGGAGAAAATCAGCCCCAGCATTTT.

This clonotype was seen many times. This chain joins TRBV5-1 and TRBJ1-1; 7 bases line up with TRBD1. The V and J ends lost 4 bases and 4 bases, in that order; junction bases with no gene match: 7. From germline, CDR1 is SGHRS and CDR2 YFSETQ. The CDR3 contains 14 residues. The CDR3 DNA reads as TGCGCCAGCAGCCCAGGGGGACGGGGCACTGAAGCTTTCTTT. It is translated as CASSPGGRGTEAFF. Combining the CDR3 with reference TRBV5-1 and TRBJ1-1 gives the whole variable domain KAGVTQTPRYLIKTRGQQVTLSCSPISGHRSVSWYQQTPGQGLQFLFEYFSETQRNKGNFPGRFSGRQFSNSRSEMNVSTLELGDSALYLCASSPGGRGTEAFFGQGTRLTVV.

This clonotype was observed a handful of times. The chain couples TRBV27 to TRBJ2-3; D perhaps matches TRBD1 (5 bases). The V gene lost 6 bases and the J gene lost 0 bases, with 13 bases spanning the gap. Germline lookup yields CDR1 MNHEY and CDR2 SMNVEV (reference sequence). This CDR3 has 15 amino acids. Here the CDR3 DNA reads TGTGCCAGCAGCCCGACAGTAGCTAGCACAGATACGCAGTATTTT. This sequence encodes CASSPTVASTDTQYF.

This clonotype was seen only a few times. This chain links TRBV27 with TRBJ1-2; D call uncertain. Germline V lookup: CDR1 MNHEY, CDR2 SMNVEV (reference sequence). CDR3 length: 13 residues. The germline V and J ends were trimmed by 0 bases and 6 bases, with 8 bases remaining between them. CDR3 loop: CASSLSTAHGYTF. In DNA form, the CDR3 reads TGTGCCAGCAGTTTATCCACAGCCCATGGCTACACCTTC.

This clonotype showed up just a few times. The genes are TRBV27 and TRBJ1-5; TRBD1 matches 9 bases. Germline assignment: CDR1 MNHEY and CDR2 SMNVEV (reference sequence). The CDR3 totals 13 residues. The J segment lost 6 bases and the V segment lost 5 bases, leaving 2 bases of the junction unmatched. CDR3 nucleotides: TGTGCCAGCAGTGGGACAGGGACTCAGCCCCAGCATTTT. It codes for CASSGTGTQPQHF.

This clonotype was found many times. This chain connects TRBV5-4 to TRBJ1-5, with D unresolved. The CDR3 has 15 amino acids. Germline V gene data show CDR1 as SGHNT and CDR2 as YYREEE (reference sequence). Trimming took 0 bases from V and 0 from J, leaving 7 bases between them. The CDR3 sequence is CASSLDGNSNQPQHF. CDR3 bases: TGTGCCAGCAGCTTGGACGGAAATAGCAATCAGCCCCAGCATTTT.

This rearrangement joins TRBV5-1 to TRBJ2-1; 7 bases line up with TRBD2. Germline CDR1 reads SGHRS; CDR2 reads YFSETQ. Trimming cost V 5 bases and J 5 bases; bases outside gene matches: 13. CDR3 length equals 16 residues. As DNA, the CDR3 is TGCGCCAGCAGTAAAGTAGGACTAGGAGGGGACAATGAGCAGTTCTTC. Translated: CASSKVGLGGDNEQFF.

This clonotype has a handful of counts. The CDR3 DNA reads TGTGCCAGCAGTTACTCTTCCGAGCAGTTCTTC. Its translation: CASSYSSEQFF. The chain joins TRBV6-2 or TRBV6-3 to TRBJ2-1; D unresolved. CDR3 size: 11 residues. V was pared by 0 bases and J by 10 bases, with 4 bases between. The germline V gene has CDR1 MNHEY and CDR2 SVGEGT.

This clonotype was picked up many times. V usage is TRBV29-1 and J usage is TRBJ2-1; 11 positions agree with TRBD1. Germline V gene data show CDR1 as SQVTM and CDR2 as ANQGSEA. CDR3 size: 13 residues. V dropped 6 bases and J dropped 6; count of bases not matched to a gene: 4. CDR3 nucleotides: TGCAGCGTATCGGGACAGGGGGGCAATGAGCAGTTCTTC. Protein: CSVSGQGGNEQFF.

A few counts support this clonotype. V is TRBV14 and J is TRBJ2-7; D is perhaps TRBD1 (7 bases). The germline V gene encodes CDR1 SGHDN and CDR2 FVKESK. V lost 4 bases to trimming and J lost 2 bases, with 12 bases between them. The CDR3 is made up of 14 amino acids. CDR3 amino acids: CASSLQGGPYEQYF. The CDR3 region has the DNA TGTGCCAGCAGCCTTCAGGGGGGTCCCTACGAGCAGTACTTC.

This clonotype turned up a few times. For the CDR3, the DNA is TGCGCCAGCAGTCCTAATTCAGGGGAAGAAGCGAACACTGAAGCTTTCTTT. Translating it yields CASSPNSGEEANTEAFF. The chain combines TRBV10-2 with TRBJ1-1; TRBD1 is a possible D gene (6 bases). CDR1 and CDR2 from the germline V gene are WSHSY and SAAADI. Deletions cut 5 bases from V and 1 base from J, with 20 bases between. The CDR3 has 17 residues.